These T cell receptor beta chains were read from a single sample in a study of blood T cells in healthy people across ages. From the 5' RACE reads, TCRdb called clonotypes with MiXCR, one entry per CDR3 protein. The repertoire has fewer than 1.5 million distinct CDR3 sequences, roughly 40% of them found once; the top ten carry 7% to 9.5%. Sequencing input: blood. The receptor source for this set is a woman aged 18 to 35 in good health. The CDR3 runs from the conserved cysteine through the conserved F or W. The order of the fields is V gene, D gene, clone size, J gene, CDR3 protein, CDR3 DNA. The D gene is left open where the match is weak. A clone size is listed for some rows: how often the clone was seen (once, few, many), or a class if it is expanded.

v_gene: TRBV10-3; d_gene: TRBD2; abundance: few; j_gene: TRBJ2-1; CDR3aa: CAISEGLAGALGEFF; CDR3nt: TGTGCCATCAGCGAGGGACTAGCGGGAGCATTGGGGGAGTTCTTC
v_gene: TRBV18; d_gene: NA; abundance: few; j_gene: TRBJ2-7; CDR3aa: CASSPFTALGNEQYF; CDR3nt: TGTGCCAGCTCACCATTCACAGCTCTGGGGAACGAGCAGTACTTC
v_gene: TRBV6-5; d_gene: TRBD2; abundance: few; j_gene: TRBJ2-5; CDR3aa: CASSYTSEETQYF; CDR3nt: TGTGCCAGCAGTTACACTAGCGAAGAGACCCAGTACTTC
v_gene: TRBV20-1; d_gene: TRBD2; abundance: NA; j_gene: TRBJ2-7; CDR3aa: CSARGASGHEQYF; CDR3nt: TGCAGTGCTAGAGGCGCTAGCGGCCACGAGCAGTACTTC
v_gene: TRBV28; d_gene: TRBD2; abundance: NA; j_gene: TRBJ2-5; CDR3aa: CASRGAGDLQETQYF; CDR3nt: TGTGCCAGCAGGGGAGCGGGGGACCTACAAGAGACCCAGTACTTC
v_gene: TRBV20-1; d_gene: TRBD2; abundance: NA; j_gene: TRBJ2-3; CDR3aa: CSARDTSGASSTDTQYF; CDR3nt: TGCAGTGCTAGAGATACTAGCGGGGCTTCTAGCACAGATACGCAGTATTTT
v_gene: TRBV4-1; d_gene: NA; abundance: NA; j_gene: TRBJ2-5; CDR3aa: CASGPESYNEQYF; CDR3nt: TGCGCCAGCGGGCCCGAATCTTACAATGAGCAGTACTTC
v_gene: TRBV7-2; d_gene: TRBD2; abundance: few; j_gene: TRBJ2-1; CDR3aa: CASSSQAGGRYNEQFF; CDR3nt: TGTGCCAGCAGCTCCCAAGCGGGAGGGAGGTACAATGAGCAGTTCTTC
v_gene: TRBV4-1; d_gene: TRBD1; abundance: NA; j_gene: TRBJ2-7; CDR3aa: CASSQLQGVSSYEQYF; CDR3nt: TGCGCCAGCAGCCAACTACAGGGGGTCAGCTCCTACGAGCAGTACTTC
v_gene: TRBV5-5; d_gene: NA; abundance: NA; j_gene: TRBJ2-7; CDR3aa: CASSLGPPGSVLRNEQYF; CDR3nt: TGTGCCAGCAGCTTGGGGCCGCCTGGGTCAGTGCTCCGGAATGAGCAGTACTTC
v_gene: TRBV27; d_gene: TRBD2; abundance: NA; j_gene: TRBJ2-5; CDR3aa: CASRPSGGTETQYF; CDR3nt: TGTGCCAGCAGACCTAGCGGGGGGACAGAGACCCAGTACTTC
v_gene: TRBV9; d_gene: NA; abundance: few; j_gene: TRBJ2-7; CDR3aa: CASSVGEGQTHEQYF; CDR3nt: TGTGCCAGCAGCGTAGGGGAAGGGCAGACCCACGAGCAGTACTTC
v_gene: TRBV25-1; d_gene: TRBD1; abundance: few; j_gene: TRBJ2-5; CDR3aa: CASSEQGVETQYF; CDR3nt: TGTGCCAGCAGTGAACAGGGGGTGGAGACCCAGTACTTC
v_gene: TRBV6-1; d_gene: TRBD1; abundance: NA; j_gene: TRBJ1-1; CDR3aa: CASSHRGSYTEAFF; CDR3nt: TGTGCCAGCAGCCACAGGGGATCGTACACTGAAGCTTTCTTT
v_gene: TRBV4-1; d_gene: TRBD2; abundance: NA; j_gene: TRBJ2-3; CDR3aa: CASSQARAGVSTDTQYF; CDR3nt: TGCGCCAGCAGCCAAGCTCGGGCGGGAGTGAGCACAGATACGCAGTATTTT
v_gene: TRBV6-5; d_gene: NA; abundance: few; j_gene: TRBJ1-5; CDR3aa: CASSRQSSNQPQHF; CDR3nt: TGTGCCAGCAGCCGACAGTCTAGCAATCAGCCCCAGCATTTT
v_gene: TRBV7-3; d_gene: NA; abundance: NA; j_gene: TRBJ2-1; CDR3aa: CASSAGGPTNEQFF; CDR3nt: TGTGCCAGCAGCGCCGGGGGGCCCACAAATGAGCAGTTCTTC
v_gene: TRBV7-6; d_gene: TRBD2; abundance: NA; j_gene: TRBJ2-3; CDR3aa: CASSPSRAGAADTQYF; CDR3nt: TGTGCCAGCAGCCCCTCCCGGGCGGGAGCAGCAGATACGCAGTATTTT
v_gene: TRBV4-1; d_gene: NA; abundance: few; j_gene: TRBJ2-1; CDR3aa: CASNAGTYNEQFF; CDR3nt: TGCGCCAGCAATGCGGGGACCTACAATGAGCAGTTCTTC
v_gene: TRBV25-1; d_gene: NA; abundance: few; j_gene: TRBJ1-1; CDR3aa: CASRPFGGNTEAFF; CDR3nt: TGTGCCAGCAGGCCCTTCGGGGGGAACACTGAAGCTTTCTTT
v_gene: TRBV20-1; d_gene: NA; abundance: few; j_gene: TRBJ2-1; CDR3aa: CSAKGSSNSYNEQFF; CDR3nt: TGCAGTGCTAAGGGTTCGTCTAACTCCTACAATGAGCAGTTCTTC
v_gene: TRBV5-1; d_gene: TRBD2; abundance: NA; j_gene: TRBJ2-3; CDR3aa: CASSRGASGSTTDTQYF; CDR3nt: TGCGCCAGCTCCCGAGGGGCTAGCGGGAGCACCACAGATACGCAGTATTTT
v_gene: TRBV29-1; d_gene: NA; abundance: many; j_gene: TRBJ2-7; CDR3aa: CSVEYGDSYEQYF; CDR3nt: TGCAGCGTTGAATATGGGGATTCCTACGAGCAGTACTTC
v_gene: TRBV10-2; d_gene: TRBD2; abundance: NA; j_gene: TRBJ2-4; CDR3aa: CASSESSGTILAKNIQYF; CDR3nt: TGCGCCAGCAGTGAGTCATCCGGGACTATCCTAGCCAAAAACATTCAGTACTTC
v_gene: TRBV3-1; d_gene: TRBD1; abundance: NA; j_gene: TRBJ2-1; CDR3aa: CASATGETQFF; CDR3nt: TGTGCCAGCGCCACAGGGGAGACCCAGTTCTTC
v_gene: TRBV5-5; d_gene: NA; abundance: NA; j_gene: TRBJ1-5; CDR3aa: CASSWSGSINQPQHF; CDR3nt: TGTGCCAGCAGCTGGTCCGGGTCGATCAATCAGCCCCAGCATTTT
v_gene: TRBV20-1; d_gene: NA; abundance: NA; j_gene: TRBJ2-5; CDR3aa: CSAEDTPVETQYF; CDR3nt: TGCAGTGCTGAGGACACCCCCGTAGAGACCCAGTACTTC
v_gene: TRBV7-3; d_gene: NA; abundance: few; j_gene: TRBJ1-1; CDR3aa: CASSLRDNTEAFF; CDR3nt: TGTGCCAGCAGCTTAAGGGATAACACTGAAGCTTTCTTT
v_gene: TRBV25-1; d_gene: NA; abundance: NA; j_gene: TRBJ2-1; CDR3aa: CASSEWDLRNEQFF; CDR3nt: TGTGCCAGCAGTGAATGGGACCTTCGTAATGAGCAGTTCTTC
v_gene: TRBV30; d_gene: NA; abundance: NA; j_gene: TRBJ1-2; CDR3aa: CAWSQTGLGGYTF; CDR3nt: TGTGCCTGGAGTCAGACGGGACTAGGTGGCTACACCTTC
v_gene: TRBV27; d_gene: NA; abundance: NA; j_gene: TRBJ2-1; CDR3aa: CASSRTTTYNEQFF; CDR3nt: TGTGCCAGCAGCCGTACCACTACCTACAATGAGCAGTTCTTC
v_gene: TRBV3-1; d_gene: TRBD1; abundance: NA; j_gene: TRBJ2-7; CDR3aa: CASSQVFGQGYEQYF; CDR3nt: TGTGCCAGCAGCCAAGTGTTTGGACAGGGATACGAGCAGTACTTC
v_gene: TRBV5-6; d_gene: NA; abundance: NA; j_gene: TRBJ1-4; CDR3aa: CASSLVGVGTNEKLFF; CDR3nt: TGTGCCAGCAGCTTGGTAGGGGTCGGAACTAATGAAAAACTGTTTTTT
v_gene: TRBV20-1; d_gene: TRBD2; abundance: NA; j_gene: TRBJ2-2; CDR3aa: CSAIAGAGTGELFF; CDR3nt: TGCAGTGCTATAGCGGGAGCTGGCACCGGGGAGCTGTTTTTT
v_gene: TRBV24-1; d_gene: NA; abundance: NA; j_gene: TRBJ2-5; CDR3aa: CATSDSGQGETQYF; CDR3nt: TGTGCCACCAGTGATTCGGGACAAGGCGAGACCCAGTACTTC
v_gene: TRBV23-1; d_gene: TRBD2; abundance: NA; j_gene: TRBJ2-7; CDR3aa: CASSQRGGSGSYEQYF; CDR3nt: TGCGCCAGCAGTCAAAGAGGCGGGAGTGGCTCATACGAGCAGTACTTC
v_gene: TRBV27; d_gene: NA; abundance: NA; j_gene: TRBJ2-5; CDR3aa: CASRSIGRNQETQYF; CDR3nt: TGTGCCAGCAGATCTATTGGACGGAACCAAGAGACCCAGTACTTC
v_gene: TRBV12-3/TRBV12-4; d_gene: NA; abundance: many; j_gene: TRBJ1-2; CDR3aa: CASSLAGTNYGYTF; CDR3nt: TGTGCCAGCAGCTTGGCAGGGACTAACTATGGCTACACCTTC
v_gene: TRBV12-3/TRBV12-4; d_gene: TRBD2; abundance: NA; j_gene: TRBJ2-5; CDR3aa: CASSQRLALGETQYF; CDR3nt: TGTGCCAGCAGTCAAAGACTAGCGCTGGGGGAGACCCAGTACTTC
v_gene: TRBV24-1; d_gene: NA; abundance: NA; j_gene: TRBJ2-3; CDR3aa: CATSLGGSTDTQYF; CDR3nt: TGTGCCACCAGTCTCGGGGGTAGCACAGATACGCAGTATTTT
v_gene: TRBV25-1; d_gene: NA; abundance: NA; j_gene: TRBJ1-3; CDR3aa: CASRGAGNTIYF; CDR3nt: TGTGCCAGCAGAGGAGCTGGAAACACCATATATTTT
v_gene: TRBV2; d_gene: NA; abundance: NA; j_gene: TRBJ2-7; CDR3aa: CASSLRRRPSSYEQYF; CDR3nt: TGTGCCAGCAGTCTCCGTAGGAGGCCGAGCTCCTACGAGCAGTACTTC